A single sample is the source of the 7 T cell receptor beta chains below, sequenced in a study of response to subunit inactivated influenza vaccine. TCRdb reanalysed the RT-PCR reads using MiXCR and keeps one entry per CDR3 protein. The data hold 650,000 to 700,000 distinct CDR3 sequences, with 15% to 19% observed a single time. The material sequenced was PBMCs from blood, taken roughly 13 days after vaccination. These receptors were collected from a man aged 45 to 65 who received an inactivated influenza vaccine.

This clonotype came up many times. The rearrangement uses TRBV12-3 or TRBV12-4 and TRBJ2-3; the D is unclear. The CDR3 length is 12 residues. V lost 2 bases, J lost 6 bases, and 6 bases lay in between. CDR3 sequence (DNA): TGTGCCAGCAGTTTATTCGGGGATACGCAGTATTTT. Residues: CASSLFGDTQYF.

The V and J genes are TRBV4-1 and TRBJ2-7; either TRBD1 or TRBD2 may fit D (6 bases each). Germline V gene sequence: CDR1 MGHRA, CDR2 YSYEKL. The CDR3 spans 16 residues. V lost 1 base and J 1 base, leaving 14 bases between the germline ends. The DNA for the CDR3 is TGCGCCAGCAGCCAAGTGGGTGGGGGGCCATCCTACGAGCAGTACTTC. It yields the protein CASSQVGGGPSYEQYF.

The V call is TRBV29-1, the J call TRBJ2-5; D is undetermined. CDR1 and CDR2 from the germline V gene are SQVTM and ANQGSEA. V gave up 5 bases and J gave up 4 bases, with 11 bases separating them. This CDR3 comprises 12 residues. The CDR3 here is CSVSGRAETQYF. As DNA, the CDR3 is TGCAGCGTTTCCGGACGGGCAGAGACCCAGTACTTC. Full variable domain (remainder filled in from reference TRBV29-1 and TRBJ2-5): SAVISQKPSRDICQRGTSLTIQCQVDSQVTMMFWYRQQPGQSLTLIATANQGSEATYESGFVIDKFPISRPNLTFSTLTVSNMSPEDSSIYLCSVSGRAETQYFGPGTRLLVL.

The CDR3 nucleotides read TGTGCCAGCTCAAGTATGGGACAGGAGGCCCGCGGGGCCAACGTCCTGACTTTC. The encoded protein is CASSSMGQEARGANVLTF. This chain joins TRBV18 and TRBJ2-6; 8 nucleotides agree with TRBD1. V lost 5 bases and J lost 4; bases outside the gene matches: 13. There are 18 residues in the CDR3. Germline CDR1 KGHSH, CDR2 LQKENI.

As for this clonotype: Germline is not matched at one junction end, which may reflect a read error. The V and J genes are TRBV5-1 and TRBJ2-3, with a tentative D call TRBD1 (7 bases). Germline V CDR1 and CDR2: SGHRS, YFSETQ. This CDR3 has 14 amino acids. The CDR3 nucleotides are TGCGCCAGCAGCTTACAGGGGAGGACAGATATGCAGTATTTT. Translating gives CASSLQGRTDMQYF. Together with reference TRBV5-1 and TRBJ2-3, the CDR3 gives the full variable domain: KAGVTQTPRYLIKTRGQQVTLSCSPISGHRSVSWYQQTPGQGLQFLFEYFSETQRNKGNFPGRFSGRQFSNSRSEMNVSTLELGDSALYLCASSLQGRTDMQYFGPGTRLTVL.

In nucleotides, the CDR3 is TGTGCCAGCAGTTACTCGATCTCGAACACTGAAGCTTTCTTT. Amino acid sequence: CASSYSISNTEAFF. This chain uses TRBV6-5 with TRBJ1-1; no clear D gene. Germline loops: CDR1 MNHEY, CDR2 SVGAGI. CDR3 length: 14 amino acids. The V gene lost 0 bases and the J gene lost 1 base, with 6 bases spanning the gap.

As concerns this clonotype: The junction differs from germline at one of its ends, possibly a read error. The J gene is TRBJ2-5, the V gene TRBV14; no clear D gene. This CDR3 is built from 11 residues. The germline V gene has CDR1 SGHDN and CDR2 FVKESK. CDR3 DNA sequence: TGTGCCAGCAGCCCTTCCCTAGGTCTGCACTTC. This encodes CASSPSLGLHF.